The 16 T cell receptor beta chains listed next were all sequenced from one sample in a study of T-cell reconstitution after alpha-beta-depleted transplantation in children. Unique molecular identifiers were used to barcode this TCRbeta library. From the PCR reads, TCRdb called clonotypes with MiXCR, one entry per CDR3 protein. This sample yields some 310,000 distinct CDR3 sequences, of which roughly 25% are seen a single time; 11% belongs to the top ten. This specimen was PBMCs, mostly from graft donor cells, taken 180 days after TCRalphabeta/CD19-depleted stem cell transplant. Every receptor here comes from a male patient under 18 who had a stem cell transplant for acute lymphoblastic leukemia, so the T cells may come from the graft donor.

This clonotype was observed a few times. The DNA of the CDR3 is TGTGCCAGCAGCTTACAAGGGGTATCTAGCACAGATACGCAGTATTTT. Its translation: CASSLQGVSSTDTQYF. The chain recombines TRBV7-8 with TRBJ2-3; possible D gene TRBD1, 5 bases. Germline V gene data show CDR1 as SGHVS and CDR2 as FQNEAQ. The V end lost 2 bases, the J end lost 0 bases, and 12 bases lay between the germline ends. The CDR3 runs 16 residues.

In this sample, this clonotype turned up a few times. The chain is built from TRBV25-1 and TRBJ1-1; TRBD1 agrees at 7 bases. The CDR3 sequence is 13 residues long. The V gene's germline CDR1 is MGHDK and CDR2 SYGVNS. The V segment lost 3 bases and the J segment 6 bases; nucleotides outside the gene matches: 4. The CDR3 loop is CASSETGFPEAFF. CDR3 coding DNA: TGTGCCAGCAGTGAGACAGGGTTCCCTGAAGCTTTCTTT.

The chain is built from TRBV7-6 and TRBJ1-1; 9 nucleotides align to TRBD1. V lost 8 bases, J lost 4 bases, and 14 bases stayed unmatched. The CDR3 covers 16 residues. CDR1 and CDR2 (germline): SGHVS, FNYEAQ. Here the CDR3 DNA reads TGTGCCAGCGCACCCGAAAAACAGGGGGCGGGCACTGAAGCTTTCTTT. Encoded protein: CASAPEKQGAGTEAFF.

This clonotype has a handful of counts. The chain links TRBV7-2 to TRBJ2-1; TRBD2 aligns across 12 bases. The CDR3 contains 17 residues. Trimming took 5 bases from V and 8 from J; bases not matched to a gene: 13. Germline CDR1 is SGHTA and CDR2 is FQGNSA. The CDR3 nucleotides are TGTGCCAGCAGCCAGGGACTAGCGGGTATTCTTACCGATGAGCAGTTCTTC. This sequence encodes CASSQGLAGILTDEQFF.

The sample holds a few counts of this clonotype. The chain employs TRBV5-1 and TRBJ2-5; no reliable D call. V was pared by 3 bases and J by 2 bases, with 5 bases between. Per the germline V gene, CDR1 is SGHRS and CDR2 is YFSETQ. The CDR3 has 12 residues. DNA for the CDR3: TGCGCCAGCAGCTCGAATCAAGAGACCCAGTACTTC. Translating gives CASSSNQETQYF.

V usage is TRBV7-2 and J usage is TRBJ2-5; possible D gene TRBD2, 5 bases. This CDR3 has 13 residues. V was clipped by 4 bases and J by 4 bases, with 10 bases between them. The V gene's germline CDR1 is SGHTA and CDR2 FQGNSA. The CDR3 nucleotides are TGTGCCAGCAGCTGGGAGCCGCCAGAGACCCAGTACTTC. Residues: CASSWEPPETQYF.

This clonotype was recorded a few times. V usage is TRBV6-1 and J usage is TRBJ2-7; D might be TRBD1 or TRBD2, each matching 5 bases. V was pared by 11 bases and J by 4 bases, with 18 bases between. Germline V gives CDR1 MNHNS, CDR2 SASEGT. The CDR3 has 13 amino acids. CDR3 DNA sequence: TGTGCCTCAGCGAGGGGCGTGGAATACGAGCAGTACTTC. It translates to CASARGVEYEQYF.

This clonotype occurred a few times. The V gene is TRBV29-1, the J gene TRBJ2-2; 7 bases line up with TRBD2. The germline V gene encodes CDR1 SQVTM and CDR2 ANQGSEA. The CDR3 sequence is 14 residues long. With V trimmed by 6 bases and J by 6 bases, 10 bases remained unmatched. The CDR3 protein is CSVAPITSAGELFF. CDR3 nucleotides: TGCAGCGTCGCTCCCATTACTAGCGCCGGGGAGCTGTTTTTT.

This clonotype was seen just once. J is TRBJ1-1 and V is TRBV7-3; 7 bases fit TRBD1. Germline-derived CDR1 and CDR2 are SGHTA and FQGTGA. Trimming at V came to 4 bases and at J to 12 bases, leaving 5 bases not matched to a gene. The CDR3 is 11 amino acids. The CDR3 loop reads CASSSRGASFF. The DNA for the CDR3 is TGTGCCAGCAGCTCCAGGGGGGCCTCTTTCTTT.

As to this clonotype: Germline and junction disagree at one end, which may indicate a read error. The gene calls are TRBV13 and TRBJ2-3; D call uncertain. CDR3 length equals 12 residues. Germline V gene sequence: CDR1 PRHDT, CDR2 FYEKMQ (reference sequence). Written as DNA, the CDR3 is TGTGCCAGCAGCTTAGCGAGGAATACGCCGTATTTT. Translated, it gives CASSLARNTPYF.

This clonotype was found many times. The chain carries TRBV10-3 and TRBJ2-1; weak D call: TRBD2 (5 bases). Germline-derived CDR1 and CDR2 are ENHRY and SYGVKD. The CDR3 is 15 residues long. The V gene lost 4 bases and the J gene lost 0 bases, with 10 bases spanning the gap. The CDR3 reads CAISGYTSSYNEQFF. The CDR3 DNA is TGTGCCATCAGTGGATATACTAGCTCCTACAATGAGCAGTTCTTC.

In this sample, this clonotype turned up a few times. The chain has TRBV20-1 and TRBJ2-7; D might be TRBD2 (5 bases). CDR3 size: 15 residues. From germline, CDR1 is DFQATT and CDR2 SNEGSKA (reference sequence). V lost 3 bases and J 2 bases, leaving 17 bases between the germline ends. The CDR3 protein is CSASSMAEGPYEQYF. CDR3 DNA: TGCAGTGCTAGCTCTATGGCCGAGGGCCCCTACGAGCAGTACTTC.

This clonotype was picked up a small number of times. The V and J genes are TRBV12-3 or TRBV12-4 and TRBJ2-1, with D maybe TRBD2 (5 bases). Trimming took off 3 bases at V and 3 bases at J, with 12 bases between the two ends. This CDR3 has 15 amino acids. The CDR3 coding sequence is TGTGCCAGCAGTTTTAGTCTAGGAGGCTACAATGAGCAGTTCTTC. Protein product: CASSFSLGGYNEQFF.

The chain has TRBV4-1 and TRBJ2-7; D is unresolved. V was pared by 1 base and J by 3 bases, with 19 bases between. Germline loops: CDR1 MGHRA, CDR2 YSYEKL. CDR3 size: 17 residues. DNA for the CDR3: TGCGCCAGCAGCCAAGCGTTCACACGGCCCTTGGTCTACGAGCAGTACTTC. This translates into CASSQAFTRPLVYEQYF.

This clonotype was counted many times. This chain links TRBV27 with TRBJ2-7, with 9 positions matching TRBD1. Germline lookup yields CDR1 MNHEY and CDR2 SMNVEV (reference sequence). The CDR3 loop spans 15 amino acids. Trimming at V came to 2 bases and at J to 2 bases, leaving 4 bases not matched to a gene. CDR3 amino acids: CASSLQGTGPYEQYF. The CDR3 DNA follows: TGTGCCAGCAGTTTACAAGGGACAGGGCCCTACGAGCAGTACTTC.

This clonotype was detected only a few times. V and J are TRBV27 and TRBJ2-1; 7 positions agree with TRBD2. The CDR3 runs to 16 residues. Germline lookup yields CDR1 MNHEY and CDR2 SMNVEV (reference sequence). V dropped 4 bases and J dropped 3; count of bases not matched to a gene: 9. CDR3 nucleotide sequence: TGTGCCAGCAGTTCCTTGGCGGGAGTGAGCTACAATGAGCAGTTCTTC. Its protein product is CASSSLAGVSYNEQFF.